Shown below are 9 T cell receptor beta chains from a single sample sequenced in a study of cytomegalovirus exposure and HLA in healthy donors. The table came from immunoSEQ multiplex PCR; TCRdb's copy has only in-frame clones and leaves some out. The repertoire holds approximately 73,000 clones, with 85% to 95% as singletons. Input material: PBMCs. Source of these receptors: a man aged 18-30 years in good health and CMV-seronegative.

A remark on this clone: One end of the junction fails to match germline, which may point to a read error. The CDR3: CASREGQHYGYTF. DNA for the CDR3: TGTGCCAGCAGGGAAGGACAGCACTATGGCTACACCTTC. The chain couples TRBV2 to TRBJ1-2; weak D call: TRBD1 (6 bases). Germline lookup yields CDR1 SNHLY and CDR2 FYNNEI. This CDR3 has 13 residues.

This sequence joins TRBV30 and TRBJ2-7, with D possibly being TRBD1 (5 bases). Trimming took off 1 base at V and 2 bases at J, with 9 bases between the two ends. The CDR3 sequence is 13 residues long. Germline V CDR1 and CDR2: GTSNPN, SVGIG (reference sequence). The CDR3 is CAWSGTPAYEQYF. CDR3 DNA sequence: TGTGCCTGGAGTGGGACACCCGCCTACGAGCAGTACTTC.

This chain links TRBV5-1 with TRBJ1-1, with TRBD1 identical over 9 bases. The V gene end was trimmed by 3 bases and the J gene end by 1 base; junction bases not matched to a gene: 16. CDR1 and CDR2 from the germline V gene are SGHRS and YFSETQ. This CDR3 spans 19 amino acids. DNA of the CDR3: TGCGCCAGCAGCTCCCCCGGGACAGGGAGTTCGGGGCGGAACACTGAAGCTTTCTTT. Protein product: CASSSPGTGSSGRNTEAFF. Together with reference TRBV5-1 and TRBJ1-1, the CDR3 gives the full variable domain: KAGVTQTPRYLIKTRGQQVTLSCSPISGHRSVSWYQQTPGQGLQFLFEYFSETQRNKGNFPGRFSGRQFSNSRSEMNVSTLELGDSALYLCASSSPGTGSSGRNTEAFFGQGTRLTVV.

The J gene is TRBJ2-5, the V gene TRBV9; 10 bases match TRBD2. Looked up from germline, CDR1 is SGDLS and CDR2 is YYNGEE. The CDR3 has 15 amino acids. Trimming took 0 bases from V and 5 from J; bases not matched to a gene: 4. The CDR3 is CASSVVGGLAETQYF. Here the CDR3 DNA reads TGTGCCAGCAGCGTAGTTGGGGGACTAGCGGAGACCCAGTACTTC.

The V gene is TRBV6-5, the J gene TRBJ2-3; weak D call: TRBD2 (5 bases). The germline V gene encodes CDR1 MNHEY and CDR2 SVGAGI. The CDR3 is made up of 15 amino acids. Trimming took 0 bases from V and 2 from J, leaving 9 bases between them. CDR3 sequence: CASSYSSGTTDTQYF. CDR3 DNA: TGTGCCAGCAGTTACTCGAGCGGAACCACAGATACGCAGTATTTT.

J is TRBJ1-2 and V is TRBV29-1; TRBD1 is a possible D gene (6 bases). V was pared by 3 bases and J by 4 bases, with 9 bases between. The CDR3 has 12 amino acids. Germline CDR1 is SQVTM and CDR2 is ANQGSEA. The CDR3 loop is CSVEDSFYGYTF. The CDR3 DNA reads TGCAGCGTTGAGGACAGCTTCTATGGCTACACCTTC.

The chain carries TRBV6-1 and TRBJ2-5; 7 bases fit TRBD1. Germline V gene sequence: CDR1 MNHNS, CDR2 SASEGT. CDR3 length: 15 amino acids. Trimming cost V 6 bases and J 7 bases; bases outside gene matches: 14. CDR3 DNA: TGTGCCAGCAGGATAGGGACAGCCGACGGTGGGACCCAGTACTTC. Its translation is CASRIGTADGGTQYF.

This sequence joins TRBV30 and TRBJ2-1; TRBD2 matches 8 bases. The CDR3 totals 12 residues. After removal of 4 bases from V and 10 bases from J, the junction contained 6 bases not matched to a gene. Germline-derived CDR1 and CDR2 are GTSNPN and SVGIG (reference sequence). The chain's CDR3 is CAWNGGAGEQFF. CDR3 in DNA: TGTGCCTGGAACGGGGGGGCCGGGGAGCAGTTCTTC.

The V call is TRBV28, the J call TRBJ2-7; D is uncertain. Trimming took off 5 bases at V and 6 bases at J, with 8 bases between the two ends. CDR1 and CDR2 (germline): MDHEN, SYDVKM. This CDR3 is 11 amino acids long. The CDR3 sequence: CASSARAEQYF. CDR3 DNA sequence: TGTGCCAGCAGTGCCCGAGCCGAGCAGTACTTC.